The entry that follows covers one TCR beta chain sequence. Its antigen is still unknown. Compared with germline, one end of the junction differs, possibly owing to a read error. CDR1 is SGHDT, CDR2 YYEEEE, per germline. The CDR3 is made up of 13 amino acids. This entry comes from a study of CD8 T cells in ankylosing spondylitis. Study-wide findings and caveats: Seemingly distinctive of ankylosing spondylitis blood was a TCR beta motif formed by eight highly homologous variants.

TCRdb re-called the 5' RACE reads through MiXCR, storing one row per CDR3 protein. The sample consists of roughly 130,000 distinct CDR3 sequences, roughly an eighth of them appearing once. The receptor was derived from a female donor with ankylosing spondylitis or in good health (not recorded which). The sample consisted of blood, either unsorted or a sorted T cell fraction (not recorded which). The chain has TRBV5-6 and TRBJ2-7, with TRBD2 as a possible D gene (6 bases). The CDR3, as DNA: TGTGCCAGCAGCTTGCGTCAGGACTACGAGCAGTGCTTC. Encoded protein: CASSLRQDYEQCF.